The rows below give T cell receptor beta chains drawn from one sample of a study of cytomegalovirus exposure and HLA in healthy donors. TCRdb's copy holds only in-frame clones and misses some; the assay was immunoSEQ multiplex PCR. The sample lists roughly 150,000 clones, around three quarters occurring once. What was sequenced was PBMCs. Receptors were obtained from a male donor in good health and CMV-seronegative. CDR3s include the opening cysteine and the closing phenylalanine or tryptophan. The D gene is left open where the match is weak. Size is stated for part of the rows, as once, few or many counts, or as a class when the clone is expanded.

J | size | V | length | D | CDR3 | DNA
TRBJ1-2 | NA | TRBV2 | 14 | NA | CASSPGAGTFLWTF | TGTGCCAGCAGCCCTGGCGCAGGAACCTTCCTCTGGACCTTC
TRBJ2-7 | few | TRBV28 | 10 | NA | CASGPGEQYF | TGTGCCAGCGGTCCCGGTGAGCAGTACTTC
TRBJ2-7 | once | TRBV18 | 12 | NA | CASSPRSYEQYF | TGTGCCAGCTCACCCCGCTCCTACGAGCAGTACTTC
TRBJ2-7 | few | TRBV10-3 | 12 | NA | CAIRGGTSEQYF | TGTGCCATCAGGGGTGGGACATCCGAGCAGTACTTC
TRBJ1-2 | NA | TRBV2 | 13 | TRBD1 | CASSPGQTYGYTF | TGTGCCAGCAGTCCGGGACAGACCTATGGCTACACCTTC
TRBJ1-1 | NA | TRBV7-2 | 17 | TRBD1 | CASSSPGTGALNTEAFF | TGTGCCAGCAGCTCGCCTGGGACAGGGGCGCTGAACACTGAAGCTTTCTTT
TRBJ2-3 | NA | TRBV5-1 | 15 | TRBD1 | CASSSTGEPTDTQYF | TGCGCCAGCAGCTCAACAGGGGAACCGACAGATACGCAGTATTTT
TRBJ1-2 | NA | TRBV25-1 | 13 | TRBD1 | CASRQGAAYGYTF | TGTGCCAGTAGACAGGGGGCCGCTTATGGCTACACCTTC
TRBJ1-1 | NA | TRBV5-5 | 13 | NA | CASSPTGLTEAFF | TGTGCCAGCAGCCCCACAGGGTTGACTGAAGCTTTCTTT
TRBJ2-2 | NA | TRBV9 | 15 | NA | CASSVESGSAGELFF | TGTGCCAGCAGCGTAGAGAGCGGCTCCGCCGGGGAGCTGTTTTTT
TRBJ2-2 | once | TRBV19 | 16 | NA | CASRVGTTRVAGELFF | TGTGCCAGTAGAGTCGGGACAACAAGGGTAGCCGGGGAGCTGTTTTTT